This is a list of T cell receptor beta chains from one sample in a study of cytomegalovirus exposure and HLA in healthy donors. Only in-frame clones appear in the TCRdb table, and some are missing; sequencing was by immunoSEQ multiplex PCR. The data show about 98,000 clones, around 67% seen once. Sample: PBMCs. These receptors came from a man aged 50 to 60 in good health and CMV-seronegative. The CDR3 runs from the conserved cysteine through the conserved F or W. The D gene is left open where the match is weak. A row's size may be missing; if present it is once, few, many or a size class.

clone size	V gene	CDR3 length	D gene	J gene	CDR3 protein	CDR3 DNA
NA	TRBV27	16	TRBD2	TRBJ2-5	CASSAGIAGVPETQYF	TGTGCCAGCAGTGCCGGGATAGCGGGAGTCCCAGAGACCCAGTACTTC
once	TRBV28	13	NA	TRBJ1-1	CASSFRVPTEAFF	TGTGCCAGCAGTTTCAGGGTACCCACTGAAGCTTTCTTT
few	TRBV7-9	14	NA	TRBJ1-1	CASSFQGISTEAFF	TGTGCCAGCAGCTTCCAGGGGATTAGCACTGAAGCTTTCTTT
few	TRBV19	13	NA	TRBJ1-2	CASSHGTGYGYTF	TGTGCCAGTAGCCACGGGACTGGCTATGGCTACACCTTC
once	TRBV11-2	17	NA	TRBJ2-7	CASSLDSLVAESYEQYF	TGTGCCAGCAGCTTAGATTCCCTCGTAGCGGAATCCTACGAGCAGTACTTC
NA	TRBV7-2	13	TRBD1	TRBJ2-5	CASSWDRGSGQYF	TGTGCCAGCAGCTGGGACAGGGGGAGCGGGCAGTACTTC
NA	TRBV2	14	NA	TRBJ2-3	CASSLGLSTDTQYF	TGTGCCAGCTCCCTTGGACTCAGCACAGATACGCAGTATTTT
NA	TRBV27	14	NA	TRBJ2-7	CASSFKIGAHEQYF	TGTGCCAGCAGTTTTAAGATTGGGGCCCACGAGCAGTACTTC
few	TRBV5-1	15	TRBD1	TRBJ1-1	CASSGNTGVDTEAFF	TGCGCCAGCAGCGGAAATACAGGGGTGGACACTGAAGCTTTCTTT
NA	TRBV28	17	TRBD2	TRBJ2-3	CASSTSGHLGASDTQYF	TGTGCCAGCAGCACTAGCGGGCACCTCGGGGCCTCAGATACGCAGTATTTT
NA	TRBV11-2	15	TRBD1	TRBJ2-7	CASSLARDSFYEQYF	TGTGCCAGCAGCTTAGCCCGGGACAGCTTCTACGAGCAGTACTTC
few	TRBV5-1	16	NA	TRBJ1-6	CASTAWGGSYNSPLHF	TGCGCCAGCACCGCGTGGGGGGGGTCGTATAATTCACCCCTCCACTTT
NA	TRBV6-6	14	TRBD1	TRBJ2-7	CASSSGTGAGEQYF	TGTGCCAGCAGCTCCGGGACAGGGGCTGGCGAGCAGTACTTC
few	TRBV28	14	NA	TRBJ1-1	CASSFRPGDTEAFF	TGTGCCAGCAGTTTTCGCCCGGGGGACACTGAAGCTTTCTTT
few	TRBV7-9	13	NA	TRBJ1-1	CASTGAANTEAFF	TGTGCCAGCACGGGAGCCGCGAACACTGAAGCTTTCTTT
NA	TRBV27	15	NA	TRBJ1-3	CASSFPRYSGNTIYF	TGTGCCAGCAGTTTCCCTAGGTATTCTGGAAACACCATATATTTT
NA	TRBV19	15	NA	TRBJ2-2	CATKTELTNTGELFF	TGTGCCACCAAGACAGAACTAACGAACACCGGGGAGCTGTTTTTT
NA	TRBV10-3	16	TRBD1	TRBJ1-1	CATSSGGTKPNTEAFF	TGTGCCACCTCCTCAGGGGGTACTAAGCCGAACACTGAAGCTTTCTTT
NA	TRBV6-6	13	TRBD1	TRBJ1-2	CASSLGQGNGYTF	TGTGCCAGCAGTTTAGGACAGGGGAATGGCTACACCTTC
once	TRBV28	14	NA	TRBJ1-4	CASQTIATNEKLFF	TGTGCCAGCCAGACAATTGCGACTAATGAAAAACTGTTTTTT
NA	TRBV11-2	11	NA	TRBJ1-1	CASSDQVFAFF	TGTGCCAGCAGCGACCAGGTATTTGCTTTCTTT
NA	TRBV5-1	14	NA	TRBJ1-1	CASSPGGRNTEAFF	TGCGCCAGCAGCCCGGGGGGTCGGAACACTGAAGCTTTCTTT
NA	TRBV15	18	TRBD2	TRBJ2-7	CATSRDNPRLAEIYEQYF	TGTGCCACCAGCAGAGACAACCCTCGACTAGCGGAGATCTACGAGCAGTACTTC
NA	TRBV28	15	TRBD1	TRBJ1-1	CASSQGGTGSSEAFF	TGTGCCAGCAGTCAGGGGGGGACAGGGTCCTCTGAAGCTTTCTTT
NA	TRBV28	17	NA	TRBJ1-6	CASSLGFREDYNSPLHF	TGTGCCAGCAGTTTGGGGTTCAGGGAGGACTATAATTCACCCCTCCACTTT
NA	TRBV19	12	NA	TRBJ2-1	CASSIIGSGQFF	TGTGCCAGTAGTATAATTGGATCGGGGCAGTTCTTC
NA	TRBV11-3	16	NA	TRBJ2-3	CASSLGGGFGTDTQYF	TGTGCCAGCAGCTTAGGCGGCGGTTTCGGGACAGATACGCAGTATTTT
NA	TRBV5-1	15	TRBD1	TRBJ2-7	CASSITGEWPYEQYF	TGCGCCAGCAGCATAACAGGGGAGTGGCCCTACGAGCAGTACTTC
NA	TRBV5-1	17	TRBD1	TRBJ2-1	CASSPTPRTGGVDEQFF	TGCGCCAGCAGCCCGACCCCCCGGACAGGGGGGGTTGATGAGCAGTTCTTC
NA	TRBV7-6	12	NA	TRBJ2-7	CASSLRGSEQYF	TGTGCCAGCAGCTTAAGAGGGTCCGAGCAGTACTTC
NA	TRBV28	17	TRBD1	TRBJ1-1	CASPQSRAGGWDTEAFF	TGTGCCAGCCCCCAAAGTAGGGCAGGGGGCTGGGACACTGAAGCTTTCTTT
few	TRBV30	13	NA	TRBJ2-1	CAWSYGGAAEQFF	TGTGCCTGGAGTTATGGGGGGGCCGCGGAGCAGTTCTTC
NA	TRBV27	17	TRBD2	TRBJ2-2	CASSIGLAGSSPGELVF	TGTGCCAGCAGTATTGGACTAGCGGGATCATCTCCCGGGGAGCTGGTTTTT
NA	TRBV28	12	NA	TRBJ1-1	CASSLIATEAFF	TGTGCCAGCAGTTTAATAGCTACTGAAGCTTTCTTT
NA	TRBV28	13	NA	TRBJ1-4	CASCRGPNEKLFF	TGTGCCAGCTGTAGGGGCCCTAATGAAAAACTGTTTTTT
NA	TRBV29-1	13	NA	TRBJ2-1	CSVRGTTNNEQFF	TGCAGCGTTAGAGGGACAACAAACAATGAGCAGTTCTTC
few	TRBV6-6	12	TRBD2	TRBJ2-3	CASRPSGDTQYF	TGTGCCAGCCGTCCTAGCGGAGATACGCAGTATTTT
NA	TRBV23-1	12	NA	TRBJ2-7	CASSHYEREQYF	TGCGCCAGCAGTCATTACGAACGGGAGCAGTACTTC
NA	TRBV5-6	15	TRBD1	TRBJ1-6	CASSLRGQYNSPLHF	TGTGCCAGCAGCTTAAGGGGGCAGTATAATTCACCCCTCCACTTT